Given below is one TCR beta chain in context. Measured with immunoSEQ multiplex PCR; TCRdb has only the in-frame clones, and not every one. Of some 81,000 clones listed, 91% are singletons. The data originate from a study of technical replicates of blood from four donors. The sequenced sample was T cells isolated from PBMCs. The sequence was collected from a human donor in good health.

The CDR3 bases are TGTGCCAGCCGGATTGGAGTAGGTGATACGCAGTATTTT. Amino acid sequence: CASRIGVGDTQYF. The chain couples TRBV19 to TRBJ2-3; D call uncertain. Trimming left V 9 bases short and J 6 bases short, with 16 bases between. Germline V lookup: CDR1 LNHDA, CDR2 SQIVND (reference sequence). The CDR3 totals 13 residues.